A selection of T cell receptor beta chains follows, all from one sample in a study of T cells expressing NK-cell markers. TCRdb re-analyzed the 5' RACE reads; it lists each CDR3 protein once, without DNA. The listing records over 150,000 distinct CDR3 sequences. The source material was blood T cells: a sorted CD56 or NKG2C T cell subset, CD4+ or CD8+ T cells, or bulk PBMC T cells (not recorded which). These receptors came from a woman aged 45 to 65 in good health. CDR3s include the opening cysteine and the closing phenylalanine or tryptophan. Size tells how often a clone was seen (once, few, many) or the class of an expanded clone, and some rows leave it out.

CASSSGTGAYNEQFF	TRBJ2-1	NA	TRBV5-1
CASSPDSFNQPQHF	TRBJ1-5	NA	TRBV7-9
CASSPHEFPVYIQYF	TRBJ2-4	NA	TRBV12-3/TRBV12-4
CASSLWGRDGEQYF	TRBJ2-7	NA	TRBV13
CASSLQGRADQPQHF	TRBJ1-5	NA	TRBV27
CASSLSQGGISTEAFF	TRBJ1-1	NA	TRBV5-1
CASSLSLDPSEAFF	TRBJ1-1	NA	TRBV28
CSALGLAASYNEQFF	TRBJ2-1	NA	TRBV20-1
CAWSLSGSTYNEQFF	TRBJ2-1	NA	TRBV30
CASSPNLGTPNNEQFF	TRBJ2-1	NA	TRBV18
CSVTPTGREGNTEAFF	TRBJ1-1	NA	TRBV29-1
CASSGTSGTGGTDTQYF	TRBJ2-3	NA	TRBV10-1
CASSWISGTGELFF	TRBJ2-2	NA	TRBV5-1
CASSFRQASTDTQYF	TRBJ2-3	NA	TRBV11-3
CASSPSGRGHEQFF	TRBJ2-1	NA	TRBV12-3/TRBV12-4
CASSLTGEGGTGELFF	TRBJ2-2	NA	TRBV11-2
CSADPGLAGPNEQFF	TRBJ2-1	medium-sized	TRBV20-1